The text below deals with one T cell receptor (beta chain). These data originate in a study of blood T cell repertoires in COVID-19. Study-wide context: The analysed material was cDNA or gDNA that came from T cells, B-cell-depleted T cells, or PBMCs.

Assay used: immunoSEQ multiplex PCR; TCRdb lists only in-frame clones, some missing. The sample lists 34,000 or so clones; approximately 89% were seen once. The CDR3 is 14 amino acids. The V gene lost 0 bases and the J gene lost 6 bases, with 12 bases spanning the gap. Germline V gene data show CDR1 as SGHRS and CDR2 as YFSETQ. This clonotype was obtained from a man aged 55-75 years with active COVID-19. The specimen was peripheral blood. This chain joins TRBV5-1 and TRBJ1-2; a weak D match, TRBD1 (5 bases). The CDR3 is CASSLGTVGHGYTF. Here the CDR3 DNA reads TGCGCCAGCAGCTTGGGGACCGTGGGGCATGGCTACACCTTC. Looking up the rest from reference TRBV5-1 and TRBJ1-2 gives the full variable domain: KAGVTQTPRYLIKTRGQQVTLSCSPISGHRSVSWYQQTPGQGLQFLFEYFSETQRNKGNFPGRFSGRQFSNSRSEMNVSTLELGDSALYLCASSLGTVGHGYTFGSGTRLTVV.